The source of this TCR beta chain is a study of blood T cell repertoires in COVID-19. Sequencing used immunoSEQ multiplex PCR; TCRdb keeps in-frame clones, though not all of them. Of roughly 140,000 clones listed, 75% to 85% are singletons. Germline loops: CDR1 MGHRA, CDR2 YSYEKL. There are 15 residues in the CDR3. Trimming shortened V by 3 bases and J by 2 bases, and 13 bases separated the two germline ends. The chain recombines TRBV4-1 with TRBJ1-1, with D perhaps TRBD1 (5 bases). The source is a woman aged 50 to 60 with acute or convalescent COVID-19. The specimen sequenced was peripheral blood. CDR3 sequence: CASSQGRGANTEAFF. The CDR3 region has the DNA TGCGCCAGCAGCCAGGGGAGGGGAGCCAACACTGAAGCTTTCTTT.